The entry below gives a single T cell receptor beta chain sequence along with its context. The source of the sample is a study of PD-L1 blockade in urothelial cancer. Clones were sequenced by immunoSEQ multiplex PCR, and TCRdb holds only the in-frame ones, with some missing. Of under 20,000 clones in the sample, approximately 89% are singletons; the top ten hold about 13%. Time point defined: pretreatment peripheral blood. V lost 4 bases to trimming and J lost 7 bases; unmatched junction nucleotides: 10. The CDR3 is 15 residues long. The germline CDR1 and CDR2 sequences are SGHNT and YYREEE (reference sequence).

The chain carries TRBV5-4 and TRBJ2-1; 8 bases are a match to TRBD2. The TCR sequence derives from a man between 65 and 80 years old with urothelial cancer. This sample comprised PBMCs, obtained around atezolizumab (anti-PD-L1) treatment. In DNA form, the CDR3 reads TGTGCCAGCAGCCCCTCCGGGGGGGCCTCAAATGAGCAGTTCTTC. It yields the protein CASSPSGGASNEQFF.